These T cell receptor beta chains were read from a single sample in a study of blood T cells in healthy people across ages. TCRdb reanalysed the 5' RACE reads using MiXCR and keeps one entry per CDR3 protein. The sample records 750,000 or so distinct CDR3 sequences, just under 25% being singletons. The sample also formed part of further work on T cells of mothers and their children.

The sample taken for sequencing was blood. All receptors come from a boy younger than 18 in good health. Each CDR3 is given without its conserved first and last residue. Each record gives: D gene, CDR3 length, J gene, V gene, CDR3 protein. A D gene is named only where the DNA matches it firmly.

D gene: .; CDR3 length: 13; J gene: .; V gene: TRBV13; CDR3 protein: ASSLTGGMVNEQF
D gene: .; CDR3 length: 12; J gene: .; V gene: TRBV27; CDR3 protein: AGSILPRVNEQY
D gene: .; CDR3 length: 11; J gene: TRBJ2-5; V gene: TRBV5-4; CDR3 protein: ASSSGIKETQY
D gene: .; CDR3 length: 12; J gene: TRBJ2-1; V gene: TRBV27; CDR3 protein: ASIDGESLGRKF
D gene: .; CDR3 length: 11; J gene: TRBJ1-1; V gene: TRBV29-1; CDR3 protein: SVHQDSNTEAF
D gene: TRBD1; CDR3 length: 12; J gene: TRBJ2-4; V gene: TRBV20-1; CDR3 protein: SARPDDRGIRGY
D gene: TRBD1; CDR3 length: 10; J gene: TRBJ2-7; V gene: TRBV11-2; CDR3 protein: ASSWTTGGQD
D gene: .; CDR3 length: 12; J gene: TRBJ2-4; V gene: TRBV2; CDR3 protein: ASRDRVAKNIQY
D gene: .; CDR3 length: 11; J gene: TRBJ2-5; V gene: TRBV29-1; CDR3 protein: SVEFVGWETQY
D gene: TRBD2; CDR3 length: 16; J gene: TRBJ2-3; V gene: TRBV20-1; CDR3 protein: SAEGWGLAGSSTDTQY
D gene: .; CDR3 length: 11; J gene: TRBJ2-7; V gene: TRBV7-9; CDR3 protein: ASSLAVGREQY
D gene: .; CDR3 length: 14; J gene: TRBJ1-6; V gene: TRBV11-2; CDR3 protein: ASSTYQGRLAGSLH
D gene: TRBD1; CDR3 length: 13; J gene: TRBJ2-1; V gene: TRBV7-7; CDR3 protein: ASSSGQGLNNEQF
D gene: TRBD1; CDR3 length: 12; J gene: TRBJ2-5; V gene: TRBV2; CDR3 protein: ASSWNRGEETQY
D gene: TRBD1; CDR3 length: 13; J gene: TRBJ2-7; V gene: TRBV12-3/TRBV12-4; CDR3 protein: ASSLYRGFSNEQY
D gene: .; CDR3 length: 13; J gene: TRBJ2-5; V gene: TRBV5-6; CDR3 protein: ASSPGPEEWETQY
D gene: TRBD1; CDR3 length: 14; J gene: TRBJ2-5; V gene: TRBV2; CDR3 protein: ASSVRRTGAIETQY
D gene: TRBD1; CDR3 length: 16; J gene: TRBJ2-2; V gene: TRBV24-1; CDR3 protein: ATSDSPGTGIGTGELF
D gene: .; CDR3 length: 13; J gene: .; V gene: TRBV12-3/TRBV12-4; CDR3 protein: ASSITVRGGYEQY
D gene: .; CDR3 length: 12; J gene: .; V gene: TRBV2; CDR3 protein: ASTVGRVSNEQF
D gene: TRBD2; CDR3 length: 12; J gene: TRBJ2-5; V gene: TRBV7-2; CDR3 protein: ASGRGLAEETQY
D gene: .; CDR3 length: 12; J gene: TRBJ2-2; V gene: TRBV28; CDR3 protein: ASTGTVNTGELF
D gene: .; CDR3 length: 9; J gene: TRBJ2-3; V gene: TRBV5-6; CDR3 protein: ASSLGRTQY
D gene: TRBD2; CDR3 length: 10; J gene: .; V gene: TRBV12-3/TRBV12-4; CDR3 protein: ASSLGTTEQY
D gene: .; CDR3 length: 11; J gene: .; V gene: TRBV7-9; CDR3 protein: ASSRGFSYEQY
D gene: TRBD1; CDR3 length: 11; J gene: TRBJ2-7; V gene: TRBV6-6; CDR3 protein: TSSATGIYEQY
D gene: .; CDR3 length: 11; J gene: .; V gene: TRBV29-1; CDR3 protein: SVERAGRNEQY
D gene: .; CDR3 length: 13; J gene: TRBJ2-3; V gene: TRBV7-2; CDR3 protein: ASSLSGYSTDTQY
D gene: .; CDR3 length: 12; J gene: TRBJ2-7; V gene: TRBV29-1; CDR3 protein: SVSGDGISYEQY
D gene: .; CDR3 length: 9; J gene: TRBJ2-1; V gene: TRBV7-9; CDR3 protein: ASSSSSEQF
D gene: .; CDR3 length: 11; J gene: TRBJ1-2; V gene: TRBV7-2; CDR3 protein: ASSLGGPFGYT
D gene: .; CDR3 length: 11; J gene: TRBJ1-1; V gene: TRBV9; CDR3 protein: ASSVSGHGVAF
D gene: .; CDR3 length: 16; J gene: TRBJ2-7; V gene: TRBV4-1; CDR3 protein: ASSQPRGENREAYEQY
D gene: TRBD2; CDR3 length: 12; J gene: TRBJ2-4; V gene: TRBV5-1; CDR3 protein: ASSFGGGKNIQY
D gene: TRBD2; CDR3 length: 13; J gene: TRBJ2-5; V gene: TRBV5-1; CDR3 protein: ASSLGGTSMETQY
D gene: TRBD2; CDR3 length: 15; J gene: TRBJ2-7; V gene: TRBV5-1; CDR3 protein: ASSIPTTTSGRYEQY
D gene: TRBD2; CDR3 length: 16; J gene: TRBJ2-1; V gene: TRBV7-6; CDR3 protein: ASSRRLAGGNSYNEQF
D gene: .; CDR3 length: 12; J gene: TRBJ2-6; V gene: TRBV29-1; CDR3 protein: SVAGVSGANVLT
D gene: .; CDR3 length: 10; J gene: TRBJ1-1; V gene: TRBV29-1; CDR3 protein: SVEFATNEAF
D gene: TRBD2; CDR3 length: 14; J gene: TRBJ2-4; V gene: TRBV13; CDR3 protein: ASSSFGGASKNIQY
D gene: TRBD2; CDR3 length: 12; J gene: TRBJ2-5; V gene: TRBV7-2; CDR3 protein: ASSLGGEGHGQY
D gene: .; CDR3 length: 14; J gene: TRBJ2-1; V gene: TRBV5-4; CDR3 protein: ASSLGSTPERNEQF
D gene: .; CDR3 length: 15; J gene: TRBJ2-6; V gene: TRBV12-3/TRBV12-4; CDR3 protein: ASRRIGRSSGANVLT
D gene: .; CDR3 length: 13; J gene: TRBJ2-1; V gene: TRBV7-9; CDR3 protein: ASSFVSGTVNEQF
D gene: .; CDR3 length: 15; J gene: TRBJ2-1; V gene: TRBV7-3; CDR3 protein: ASSLWPRDTRGDEQF
D gene: .; CDR3 length: 12; J gene: TRBJ1-4; V gene: TRBV29-1; CDR3 protein: SAKVGGGFEKLF
D gene: .; CDR3 length: 11; J gene: TRBJ1-1; V gene: TRBV4-1; CDR3 protein: ASSQEGWGEAF
D gene: .; CDR3 length: 13; J gene: TRBJ2-3; V gene: TRBV7-9; CDR3 protein: ASSMDSTSTDTQY
D gene: TRBD1; CDR3 length: 11; J gene: TRBJ1-2; V gene: TRBV11-2; CDR3 protein: ASNRGQDCGYT
D gene: .; CDR3 length: 13; J gene: .; V gene: TRBV12-3/TRBV12-4; CDR3 protein: ASSLRQGEVNEQF
D gene: .; CDR3 length: 13; J gene: TRBJ2-3; V gene: TRBV12-3/TRBV12-4; CDR3 protein: ASSRRGLAADTQY